The 26 T cell receptor beta chains in this list originate from one sample, sequenced in a study of blood T cell repertoires in COVID-19. Here immunoSEQ multiplex PCR was the method, and the copy in TCRdb shows in-frame clones only, minus some. The data show about 64,000 clones, with more than 75% seen just once and 9.5% to 13% held by the top ten. The sequenced sample was PBMCs or T cells enriched from blood (not recorded which). Every receptor here comes from a woman aged 40 to 49 who had recovered from COVID-19.

The J gene is TRBJ1-1, the V gene TRBV11-2; D gene ambiguous. Trimming stripped 0 bases from V and 4 bases from J, with 6 bases between. Germline CDR1 is SGHAT and CDR2 is FQNNGV. CDR3 length: 13 residues. The CDR3 DNA follows: TGTGCCAGCAGCTTAGAGTCGGGCACTGAAGCTTTCTTT. Translated, it gives CASSLESGTEAFF.

The chain links TRBV5-1 to TRBJ2-7; 9 bases agree with TRBD1. CDR1 is SGHRS and CDR2 is YFSETQ in the germline V gene. V lost 4 bases to trimming and J lost 6 bases; unmatched junction nucleotides: 8. The CDR3 spans 14 residues. The CDR3 DNA reads as TGCGCCAGCAGCGCGGACAGGGGAATGTTCGAGCAGTACTTC. Amino acids: CASSADRGMFEQYF.

The chain carries TRBV19 and TRBJ1-1; 7 positions agree with TRBD1. Germline assignment: CDR1 LNHDA and CDR2 SQIVND (reference sequence). J gave up 4 bases and V 8 bases, and 7 bases lay outside the gene matches. This CDR3 contains 13 residues. CDR3 residues: CASFTGESTEAFF. The CDR3 DNA reads as TGTGCCAGTTTCACAGGGGAATCCACTGAAGCTTTCTTT.

The V call is TRBV19, the J call TRBJ2-2; D unresolved. Germline loops: CDR1 LNHDA, CDR2 SQIVND (reference sequence). The V end lost 2 bases, the J end lost 0 bases, and 10 bases lay between the germline ends. This CDR3 contains 16 residues. This CDR3 is CASSIWAGTNTGELFF. In nucleotides, the CDR3 is TGTGCCAGTAGTATATGGGCCGGAACGAACACCGGGGAGCTGTTTTTT.

The sample holds one count of this clone. The chain employs TRBV29-1 and TRBJ1-2; D perhaps matches TRBD1 (5 bases). The CDR3 spans 15 residues. The ends were cut back, 4 bases at V and 0 bases at J, with 15 bases in the middle. Germline CDR1 is SQVTM and CDR2 is ANQGSEA. The DNA of the CDR3 is TGCAGCGTTGGGGGCTCCGGTGGAACTAACTATGGCTACACCTTC. Translating it yields CSVGGSGGTNYGYTF.

The chain uses TRBV24-1 and TRBJ2-1; 9 positions agree with TRBD2. J gave up 3 bases and V 4 bases, and 6 bases lay outside the gene matches. CDR3 length equals 16 residues. CDR1 and CDR2 from the germline V gene are KGHDR and SFDVKD. The CDR3 reads CATSDSLAGNYNEQFF. DNA of the CDR3: TGTGCCACCAGTGACTCACTAGCGGGTAACTACAATGAGCAGTTCTTC.

The J gene is TRBJ1-5, the V gene TRBV10-1; TRBD1 is a possible D gene (6 bases). The CDR3 runs 12 residues. Germline assignment: CDR1 WNHNN and CDR2 SYGVQD (reference sequence). The CDR3 region is CKYRESNQPQHF. In DNA, the CDR3 is TGCAAGTACAGGGAAAGCAATCAGCCCCAGCATTTT.

This sequence joins TRBV10-1 and TRBJ1-1, with D possibly TRBD1 on 6 matching bases. CDR1 and CDR2 (germline): WNHNN, SYGVQD (reference sequence). Trimming cost V 6 bases and J 0 bases, with 11 bases left between them. The CDR3 contains 14 residues. Here the CDR3 DNA reads TGCGCCAGCAGACCTCAGGGGATGAACACTGAAGCTTTCTTT. Its translation: CASRPQGMNTEAFF.

CDR3 nucleotides: TGCGCCAGCAAGAGGGTGGGGGACACAAGCCCGGAGCAGTACTTC. Encoded protein: CASKRVGDTSPEQYF. V gene TRBV5-1 combines with J gene TRBJ2-7, with a tentative D call TRBD1 (6 bases). Trimming stripped 6 bases from V and 7 bases from J, with 23 bases between. Germline-derived CDR1 and CDR2 are SGHRS and YFSETQ. The CDR3 has 15 residues. Looking up the rest from reference TRBV5-1 and TRBJ2-7 gives the full variable domain: KAGVTQTPRYLIKTRGQQVTLSCSPISGHRSVSWYQQTPGQGLQFLFEYFSETQRNKGNFPGRFSGRQFSNSRSEMNVSTLELGDSALYLCASKRVGDTSPEQYFGPGTRLTVT.

This clone was seen just once. The V call is TRBV19, the J call TRBJ1-3; a possible D gene is TRBD1 (6 bases). In germline, CDR1 is LNHDA, CDR2 SQIVND (reference sequence). The CDR3 sequence is 15 residues long. Trimming shortened V by 8 bases and J by 1 base, and 15 bases separated the two germline ends. The CDR3 nucleotides are TGTGCCAGTGGCTCTGGGGGCATTTCTGGAAACACCATATATTTT. Translated, it gives CASGSGGISGNTIYF.

The chain's CDR3 is CASSGWLAGPERYNEQFF. The CDR3, as DNA: TGTGCCAGCAGCGGATGGCTAGCGGGGCCGGAGAGATACAATGAGCAGTTCTTC. The chain links TRBV9 to TRBJ2-1; 9 nucleotides align to TRBD2. This CDR3 has 18 amino acids. Germline CDR1 reads SGDLS; CDR2 reads YYNGEE. J lost 4 bases, V lost 3 bases, and 14 bases had no gene match. Full variable domain (rest looked up from reference TRBV9 and TRBJ2-1): DSGVTQTPKHLITATGQRVTLRCSPRSGDLSVYWYQQSLDQGLQFLIQYYNGEERAKGNILERFSAQQFPDLHSELNLSSLELGDSALYFCASSGWLAGPERYNEQFFGPGTRLTVL.

The chain uses TRBV10-2 and TRBJ1-2; a possible D gene is TRBD1 (5 bases). Germline V lookup: CDR1 WSHSY, CDR2 SAAADI. V lost 3 bases to trimming and J lost 0 bases, with 17 bases between them. The CDR3 is made up of 17 amino acids. The CDR3 region has the DNA TGCGCCAGCAGTGATGGGGCAGGGCGGTATCCTAACTATGGCTACACCTTC. Translation: CASSDGAGRYPNYGYTF.

The rearrangement uses TRBV3-1 (or the pseudogene TRBV3-2) and TRBJ2-1; 11 nucleotides agree with TRBD1. Looked up from germline, CDR1 is LGHDT and CDR2 is YNNKEL (reference sequence). The V segment lost 1 base and the J segment 8 bases; nucleotides outside the gene matches: 1. The CDR3 is made up of 14 amino acids. The CDR3 loop reads CASSQGTGGDEQFF. In DNA form, the CDR3 reads TGTGCCAGCAGCCAAGGGACAGGGGGCGATGAGCAGTTCTTC.

This clone was counted between two and nine times. The genes are TRBV7-3 and TRBJ2-1; D may be TRBD1 (5 bases). The CDR3 covers 15 residues. The germline gives CDR1 SGHTA, CDR2 FQGTGA. V lost 5 bases and J 3 bases, leaving 14 bases between the germline ends. The CDR3, as DNA: TGTGCCAGCAGCCCAGGACACGGAGTCTACAATGAGCAGTTCTTC. Its protein product is CASSPGHGVYNEQFF.

The genes are TRBV27 and TRBJ2-3, with 7 bases fitting TRBD2. With V trimmed by 3 bases and J by 3 bases, 0 bases remained unmatched. The germline V gene encodes CDR1 MNHEY and CDR2 SMNVEV (reference sequence). The CDR3 is made up of 13 amino acids. CDR3 nucleotides: TGTGCCAGCAGTTTCGGGGGGACAGATACGCAGTATTTT. Translated, it gives CASSFGGTDTQYF.

In this sample, this clone turned up once. This chain links TRBV19 with TRBJ2-7, with 7 positions matching TRBD1. The J segment lost 3 bases and the V segment lost 6 bases, leaving 5 bases of the junction unmatched. Germline V lookup: CDR1 LNHDA, CDR2 SQIVND (reference sequence). The CDR3 totals 13 residues. The CDR3, as DNA: TGTGCCAGTAGCGAAGACAGGGTCTACGAGCAGTACTTC. It codes for CASSEDRVYEQYF.

The chain uses TRBV11-2 and TRBJ1-1; 7 nucleotides align to TRBD1. The length of the CDR3 is 15 residues. CDR1 and CDR2 from the germline V gene are SGHAT and FQNNGV. V was pared by 3 bases and J by 1 base, with 5 bases of the junction left unmatched. The CDR3 loop is CASSFAGTENTEAFF. DNA for the CDR3: TGTGCCAGCAGCTTCGCCGGGACAGAGAACACTGAAGCTTTCTTT.

The chain employs TRBV6-5 and TRBJ2-3; D perhaps matches TRBD2 (6 bases). The CDR3 covers 14 residues. Germline CDR1 MNHEY, CDR2 SVGAGI. V was pared by 6 bases and J by 2 bases, with 12 bases between. The CDR3 here is CASSRDSTTDTQYF. The CDR3 nucleotides are TGTGCCAGCAGCCGGGACTCAACCACAGATACGCAGTATTTT.

The chain employs TRBV5-1 and TRBJ2-3; 7 bases are shared with TRBD2. The V gene end was trimmed by 0 bases and the J gene end by 5 bases; junction bases not matched to a gene: 3. CDR3 size: 14 residues. The germline V gene has CDR1 SGHRS and CDR2 YFSETQ. The CDR3 region has the DNA TGCGCCAGCAGCTTGGCTATAGCGGGAGATACGCAGTATTTT. It yields the protein CASSLAIAGDTQYF. Together with reference TRBV5-1 and TRBJ2-3, the CDR3 gives the full variable domain: KAGVTQTPRYLIKTRGQQVTLSCSPISGHRSVSWYQQTPGQGLQFLFEYFSETQRNKGNFPGRFSGRQFSNSRSEMNVSTLELGDSALYLCASSLAIAGDTQYFGPGTRLTVL.

The chain links TRBV5-1 to TRBJ2-7; D call uncertain. V dropped 0 bases and J dropped 4 bases, with 14 bases sitting between them. This CDR3 spans 15 amino acids. CDR1 and CDR2 (germline): SGHRS, YFSETQ. For the CDR3, the DNA is TGCGCCAGCAGCTTGGCCCTCGCGGATGGGTACGAGCAGTACTTC. Translation: CASSLALADGYEQYF.

The rearrangement joins TRBV6-5 to TRBJ2-1; possible D gene TRBD1, 5 bases. The germline CDR1 and CDR2 sequences are MNHEY and SVGAGI. The CDR3 spans 12 residues. Trimming took 2 bases from V and 9 from J, leaving 8 bases between them. The CDR3, as DNA: TGTGCCAGCAGTTACCGTAGGGGTGAGCAGTTCTTC. The encoded protein is CASSYRRGEQFF.

The table lists this clone with a count of one. The chain has TRBV7-6 and TRBJ1-3; D not certain. The length of the CDR3 is 16 residues. Germline V CDR1 and CDR2: SGHVS, FNYEAQ. V lost 1 base, J lost 0 bases, and 10 bases lay in between. CDR3 nucleotide sequence: TGTGCCAGCAGCTTAGGGGCCGGAAACTCTGGAAACACCATATATTTT. It specifies CASSLGAGNSGNTIYF.

The chain has TRBV5-4 and TRBJ1-5, with D possibly TRBD1 on 5 matching bases. The CDR3 loop spans 14 amino acids. Between the trimmed V and J ends, which lost 2 bases and 4 bases, there was a span of 10 bases. Germline V CDR1 and CDR2: SGHNT, YYREEE (reference sequence). This chain's CDR3 is CASSFRVLNQPQHF. In DNA form, the CDR3 reads TGTGCCAGCAGCTTCAGGGTTTTGAATCAGCCCCAGCATTTT.

The chain uses TRBV6-5 and TRBJ2-2; no definite D call. Germline CDR1 reads MNHEY; CDR2 reads SVGAGI. V was pared by 5 bases and J by 4 bases, with 11 bases between. This CDR3 spans 14 amino acids. CDR3 protein: CASSTFFGTGELFF. In DNA form, the CDR3 reads TGTGCCAGCAGTACTTTTTTCGGCACCGGGGAGCTGTTTTTT.

This clone was seen a single time. V usage is TRBV6-1 and J usage is TRBJ2-5, with D maybe TRBD2 (6 bases). Trimming took 3 bases from V and 5 from J, leaving 13 bases between them. Germline V gives CDR1 MNHNS, CDR2 SASEGT. CDR3 length equals 14 residues. The CDR3 bases are TGTGCCAGCAGTGAGACTAGAAGCTACGAGACCCAGTACTTC. Translating it yields CASSETRSYETQYF.

This sequence joins TRBV4-1 and TRBJ1-1; D is perhaps TRBD1 (5 bases). The CDR3 covers 16 residues. In germline, CDR1 is MGHRA, CDR2 YSYEKL. Trimming removed 4 bases at V and 5 bases at J, with 20 bases between. The CDR3 here is CASSLLGLLRSTEAFF. DNA for the CDR3: TGCGCCAGCAGCCTCCTGGGGCTCTTACGGTCGACTGAAGCTTTCTTT.